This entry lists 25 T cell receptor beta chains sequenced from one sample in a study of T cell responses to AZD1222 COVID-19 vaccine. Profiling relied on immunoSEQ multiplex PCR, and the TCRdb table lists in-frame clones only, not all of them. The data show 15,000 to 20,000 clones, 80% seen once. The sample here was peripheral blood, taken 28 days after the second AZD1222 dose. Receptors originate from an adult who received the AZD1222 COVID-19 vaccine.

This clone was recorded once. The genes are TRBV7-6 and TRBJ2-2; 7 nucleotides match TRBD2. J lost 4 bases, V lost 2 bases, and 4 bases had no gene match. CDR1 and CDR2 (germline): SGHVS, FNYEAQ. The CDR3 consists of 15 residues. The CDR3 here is CASSLPSGPTGELFF. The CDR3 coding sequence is TGTGCCAGCAGCTTACCTAGCGGTCCCACCGGGGAGCTGTTTTTT. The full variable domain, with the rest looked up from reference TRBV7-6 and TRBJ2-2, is GAGVSQSPRYKVTKRGQDVALRCDPISGHVSLYWYRQALGQGPEFLTYFNYEAQQDKSGLPNDRFSAERPEGSISTLTIQRTEQRDSAMYRCASSLPSGPTGELFFGEGSRLTVL.

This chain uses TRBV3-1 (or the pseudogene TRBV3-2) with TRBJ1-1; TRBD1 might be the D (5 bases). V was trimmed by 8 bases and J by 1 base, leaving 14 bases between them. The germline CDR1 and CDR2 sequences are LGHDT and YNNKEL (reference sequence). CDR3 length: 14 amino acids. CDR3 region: CASSNRGWNTEAFF. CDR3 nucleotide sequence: TGTGCCAGCTCCAACCGGGGGTGGAACACTGAAGCTTTCTTT.

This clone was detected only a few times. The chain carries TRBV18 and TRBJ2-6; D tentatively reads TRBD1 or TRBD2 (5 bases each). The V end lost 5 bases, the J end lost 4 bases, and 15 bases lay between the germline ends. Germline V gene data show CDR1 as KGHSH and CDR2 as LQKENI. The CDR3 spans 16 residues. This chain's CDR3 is CASSTGRLAGANVLTF. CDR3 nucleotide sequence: TGTGCCAGCTCAACGGGACGGTTGGCCGGGGCCAACGTCCTGACTTTC.

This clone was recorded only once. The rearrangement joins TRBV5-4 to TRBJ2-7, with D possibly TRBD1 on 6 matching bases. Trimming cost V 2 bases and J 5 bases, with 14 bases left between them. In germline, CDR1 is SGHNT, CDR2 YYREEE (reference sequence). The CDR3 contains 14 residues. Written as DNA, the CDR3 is TGTGCCAGCAGCTTACAGGGCAGCAAAAACGAGCAGTACTTC. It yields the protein CASSLQGSKNEQYF.

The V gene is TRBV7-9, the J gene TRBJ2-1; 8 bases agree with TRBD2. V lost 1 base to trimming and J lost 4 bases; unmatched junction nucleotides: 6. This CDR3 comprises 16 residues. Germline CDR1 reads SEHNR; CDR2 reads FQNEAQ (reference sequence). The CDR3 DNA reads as TGTGCCAGCAGCTTAGGGCTGGCGGGGGGTTACAATGAGCAGTTCTTC. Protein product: CASSLGLAGGYNEQFF.

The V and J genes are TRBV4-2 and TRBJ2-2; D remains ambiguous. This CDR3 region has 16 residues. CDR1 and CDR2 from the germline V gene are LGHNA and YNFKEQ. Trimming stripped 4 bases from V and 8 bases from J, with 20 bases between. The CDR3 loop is CASSPSQSFSVGELFF. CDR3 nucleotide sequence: TGTGCCAGCAGCCCTTCACAAAGTTTTTCCGTTGGGGAGCTGTTTTTT.

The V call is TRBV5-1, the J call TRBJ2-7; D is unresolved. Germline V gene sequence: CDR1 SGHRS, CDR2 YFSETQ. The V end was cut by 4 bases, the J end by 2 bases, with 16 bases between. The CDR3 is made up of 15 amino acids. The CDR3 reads CASSPSRGETYEQYF. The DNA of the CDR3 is TGCGCCAGCAGCCCCAGCCGTGGGGAAACCTACGAGCAGTACTTC.

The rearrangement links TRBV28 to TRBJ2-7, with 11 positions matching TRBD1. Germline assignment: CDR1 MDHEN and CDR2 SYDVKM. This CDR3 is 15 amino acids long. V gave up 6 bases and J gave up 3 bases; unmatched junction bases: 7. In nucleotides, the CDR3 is TGTGCCAGCAGCGTAAAAGGGACAGGGGGCTACGAGCAGTACTTC. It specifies CASSVKGTGGYEQYF.

The CDR3 reads CAWSKGTGNEKLFF. The CDR3 bases are TGTGCCTGGAGTAAGGGGACAGGGAATGAAAAACTGTTTTTT. V gene TRBV30 combines with J gene TRBJ1-4, with 9 bases lining up with TRBD1. In germline, CDR1 is GTSNPN, CDR2 SVGIG (reference sequence). The CDR3 is made up of 14 amino acids. With V trimmed by 2 bases and J by 5 bases, 3 bases remained unmatched.

The CDR3 DNA reads TGTGCCAGTAGTCAAATTTCCGGGACAGGATTCTACGAGCAGTACTTC. It translates to CASSQISGTGFYEQYF. This chain links TRBV19 with TRBJ2-7, with 8 bases matching TRBD1. Trimming took 5 bases from V and 3 from J; bases not matched to a gene: 12. The CDR3 totals 16 residues. Germline V lookup: CDR1 LNHDA, CDR2 SQIVND (reference sequence).

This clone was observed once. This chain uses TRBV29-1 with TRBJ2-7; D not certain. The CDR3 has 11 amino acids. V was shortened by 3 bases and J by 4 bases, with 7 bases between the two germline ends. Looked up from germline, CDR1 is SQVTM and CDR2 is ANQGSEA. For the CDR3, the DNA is TGCAGCGTTGAGAAGGGATACGAGCAGTACTTC. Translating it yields CSVEKGYEQYF.

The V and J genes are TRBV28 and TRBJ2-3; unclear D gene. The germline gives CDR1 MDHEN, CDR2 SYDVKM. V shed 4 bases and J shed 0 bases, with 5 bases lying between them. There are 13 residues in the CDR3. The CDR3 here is CASSYLSTDTQYF. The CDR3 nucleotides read TGTGCCAGCAGTTATCTAAGCACAGATACGCAGTATTTT.

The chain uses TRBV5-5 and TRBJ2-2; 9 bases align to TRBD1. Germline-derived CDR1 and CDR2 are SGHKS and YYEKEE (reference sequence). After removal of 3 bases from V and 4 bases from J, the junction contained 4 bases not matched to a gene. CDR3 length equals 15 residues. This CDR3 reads CASSSGTGTTGELFF. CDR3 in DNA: TGTGCCAGCAGCTCCGGGACAGGGACCACCGGGGAGCTGTTTTTT.

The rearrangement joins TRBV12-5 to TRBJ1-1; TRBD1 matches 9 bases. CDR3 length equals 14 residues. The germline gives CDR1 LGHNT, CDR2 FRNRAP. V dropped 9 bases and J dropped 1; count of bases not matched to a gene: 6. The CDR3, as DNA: TGTGCTAGCAGCCTGGGACAGGGGAACACTGAAGCTTTCTTT. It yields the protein CASSLGQGNTEAFF. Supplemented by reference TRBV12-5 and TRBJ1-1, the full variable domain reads DARVTQTPRHKVTEMGQEVTMRCQPILGHNTVFWYRQTMMQGLELLAYFRNRAPLDDSGMPKDRFSAEMPDATLATLKIQPSEPRDSAVYFCASSLGQGNTEAFFGQGTRLTVV.

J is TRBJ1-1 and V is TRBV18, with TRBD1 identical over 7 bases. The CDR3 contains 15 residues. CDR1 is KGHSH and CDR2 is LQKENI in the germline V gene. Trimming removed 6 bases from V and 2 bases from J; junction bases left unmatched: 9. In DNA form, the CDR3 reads TGTGCCAGCTCTCTCCGGGACAGTGGTAACACTGAAGCTTTCTTT. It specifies CASSLRDSGNTEAFF.

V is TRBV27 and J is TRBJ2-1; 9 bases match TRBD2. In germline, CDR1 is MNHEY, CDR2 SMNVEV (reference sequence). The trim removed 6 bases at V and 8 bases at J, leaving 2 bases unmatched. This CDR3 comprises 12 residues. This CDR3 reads CASRGLADEQFF. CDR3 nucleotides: TGTGCCAGCAGGGGACTAGCAGATGAGCAGTTCTTC.

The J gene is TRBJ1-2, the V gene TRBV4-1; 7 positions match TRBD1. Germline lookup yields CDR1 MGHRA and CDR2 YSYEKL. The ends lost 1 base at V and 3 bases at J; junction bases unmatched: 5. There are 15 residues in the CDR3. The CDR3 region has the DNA TGCGCCAGCAGCCAAGCCCCGGGACAGTACTATGGCTACACCTTC. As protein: CASSQAPGQYYGYTF.

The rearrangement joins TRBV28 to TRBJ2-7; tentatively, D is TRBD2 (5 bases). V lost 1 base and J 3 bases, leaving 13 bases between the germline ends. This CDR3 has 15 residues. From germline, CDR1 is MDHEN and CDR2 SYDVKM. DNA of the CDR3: TGTGCCAGCAGTTTATCCACCCCCGGGAACTACGAGCAGTACTTC. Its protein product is CASSLSTPGNYEQYF. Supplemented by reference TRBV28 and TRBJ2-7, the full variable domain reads DVKVTQSSRYLVKRTGEKVFLECVQDMDHENMFWYRQDPGLGLRLIYFSYDVKMKEKGDIPEGYSVSREKKERFSLILESASTNQTSMYLCASSLSTPGNYEQYFGPGTRLTVT.

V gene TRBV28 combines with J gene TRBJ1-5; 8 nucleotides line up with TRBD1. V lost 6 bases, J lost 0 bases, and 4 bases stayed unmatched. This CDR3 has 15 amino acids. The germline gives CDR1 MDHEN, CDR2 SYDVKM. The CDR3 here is CASRAGGPSNQPQHF. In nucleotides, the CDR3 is TGTGCCAGCAGGGCAGGGGGCCCTAGCAATCAGCCCCAGCATTTT.

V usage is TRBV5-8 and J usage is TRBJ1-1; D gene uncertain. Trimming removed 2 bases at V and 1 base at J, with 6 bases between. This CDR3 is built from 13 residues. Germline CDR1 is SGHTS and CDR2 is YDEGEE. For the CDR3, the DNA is TGTGCCAGCAGCTTCGATCCGAACACTGAAGCTTTCTTT. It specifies CASSFDPNTEAFF.

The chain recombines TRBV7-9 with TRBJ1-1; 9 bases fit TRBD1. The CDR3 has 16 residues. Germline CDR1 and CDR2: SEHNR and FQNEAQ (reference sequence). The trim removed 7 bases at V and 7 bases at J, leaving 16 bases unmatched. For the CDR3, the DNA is TGTGCCAGCACGATTCTACAGGGGGCTCGGGCCGGTGAAGCTTTCTTT. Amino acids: CASTILQGARAGEAFF.

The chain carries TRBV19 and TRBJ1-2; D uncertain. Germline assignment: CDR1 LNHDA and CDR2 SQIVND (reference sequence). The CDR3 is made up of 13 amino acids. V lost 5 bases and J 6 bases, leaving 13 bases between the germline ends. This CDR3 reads CASSDTRANGYTF. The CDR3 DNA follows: TGTGCCAGTAGTGACACTCGGGCAAATGGCTACACCTTC.

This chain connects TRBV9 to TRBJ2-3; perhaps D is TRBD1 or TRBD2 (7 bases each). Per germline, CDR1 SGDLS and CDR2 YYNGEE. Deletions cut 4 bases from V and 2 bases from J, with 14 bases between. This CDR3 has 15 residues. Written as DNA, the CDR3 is TGTGCCAGCAGCCCCAGGGGGGGGGTCACAGATACGCAGTATTTT. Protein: CASSPRGGVTDTQYF.

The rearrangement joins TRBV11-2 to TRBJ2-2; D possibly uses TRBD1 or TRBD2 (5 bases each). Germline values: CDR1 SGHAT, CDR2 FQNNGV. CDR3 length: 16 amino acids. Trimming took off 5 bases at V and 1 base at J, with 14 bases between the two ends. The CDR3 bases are TGTGCCAGCAGCCTACGGGACGGACAGAACACCGGGGAGCTGTTTTTT. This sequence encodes CASSLRDGQNTGELFF. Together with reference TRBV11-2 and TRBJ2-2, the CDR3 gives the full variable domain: EAGVAQSPRYKIIEKRQSVAFWCNPISGHATLYWYQQILGQGPKLLIQFQNNGVVDDSQLPKDRFSAERLKGVDSTLKIQPAKLEDSAVYLCASSLRDGQNTGELFFGEGSRLTVL.

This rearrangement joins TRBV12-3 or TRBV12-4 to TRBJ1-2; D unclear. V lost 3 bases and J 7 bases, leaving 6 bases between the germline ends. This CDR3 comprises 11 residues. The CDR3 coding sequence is TGTGCCAGCAGTTTGAGAAGTGGCTACACCTTC. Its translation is CASSLRSGYTF.